Each of the 10 T cell receptor beta chains below was sequenced from the same sample in a study of OX40 agonist ivuxolimab in advanced cancers. The repertoire was sequenced with immunoSEQ multiplex PCR; TCRdb's copy has only in-frame clones and lacks some. The sample carries some 80,000 clones, around 80% recorded once. The sequenced sample was CD4+ or CD8+ T cells sorted from blood, obtained in a trial of the OX40 agonist ivuxolimab. The receptors here all came from an adult with an advanced solid tumor such as melanoma, head and neck, liver or kidney cancer.

The genes are TRBV2 and TRBJ2-3; the match to TRBD2 covers 10 bases. Germline V lookup: CDR1 SNHLY, CDR2 FYNNEI. With 0 bases clipped from V and 0 bases from J, the junction kept 6 bases outside the gene matches. This CDR3 is 18 amino acids long. The CDR3 protein is CASSEARQTSGSTDTQYF. CDR3 DNA: TGTGCCAGCAGTGAAGCCCGTCAGACTAGCGGGAGCACAGATACGCAGTATTTT.

CDR3 coding DNA: TGTGCCTGGAGTGTACGGGGCGGGAGGGCCCACAATGAGCAGTTCTTC. Translation: CAWSVRGGRAHNEQFF. The chain recombines TRBV30 with TRBJ2-1; TRBD2 matches 9 bases. Per the germline V gene, CDR1 is GTSNPN and CDR2 is SVGIG (reference sequence). The junction had 8 bases not matched to a gene; V was cut back by 0 bases and J by 5 bases. The CDR3 has 16 amino acids.

The rearrangement uses TRBV7-2 and TRBJ2-4; 13 bases agree with TRBD2. The germline V gene has CDR1 SGHTA and CDR2 FQGNSA. Trimming took 4 bases from V and 1 from J; bases not matched to a gene: 4. The CDR3 is 17 amino acids. This CDR3 reads CASSSGLAGAAKNIQYF. Written as DNA, the CDR3 is TGTGCCAGCAGCTCAGGACTAGCGGGAGCGGCCAAAAACATTCAGTACTTC.

This clone has a handful of counts. The rearrangement joins TRBV10-1 to TRBJ1-2; TRBD1 matches 10 bases. Germline loops: CDR1 WNHNN, CDR2 SYGVQD (reference sequence). V was pared by 1 base and J by 1 base, with 3 bases of the junction left unmatched. CDR3 length: 16 residues. The CDR3 bases are TGCGCCAGCAGTGAGTTTGGGACAGGGGTTAACTATGGCTACACCTTC. The encoded protein is CASSEFGTGVNYGYTF.

CDR3 DNA sequence: TGTGCCAGCTTTAGCCGTCGGGTCAACTATGGCTACACCTTC. Encoded protein: CASFSRRVNYGYTF. The rearrangement links TRBV13 to TRBJ1-2; the D is unclear. The CDR3 has 14 residues. V lost 8 bases, J lost 2 bases, and 15 bases lay in between. Germline CDR1 is PRHDT and CDR2 is FYEKMQ (reference sequence).

The chain joins TRBV27 to TRBJ2-3; possibly TRBD2 for D (5 bases). CDR1 and CDR2 from the germline V gene are MNHEY and SMNVEV (reference sequence). The CDR3 length is 16 residues. V lost 6 bases, J lost 3 bases, and 19 bases lay in between. The CDR3 sequence: CASRHVGGWGTDTQYF. The CDR3 nucleotides are TGTGCCAGCAGACACGTAGGCGGGTGGGGAACAGATACGCAGTATTTT.

V is TRBV7-2 and J is TRBJ2-2; TRBD2 agrees at 12 bases. J gave up 7 bases and V 5 bases, and 5 bases lay outside the gene matches. This CDR3 contains 15 residues. CDR1 is SGHTA and CDR2 is FQGNSA in the germline V gene. CDR3 in amino acids: CASSPTSGSGGELFF. The CDR3 DNA reads TGTGCCAGCAGCCCGACTAGCGGGAGTGGCGGGGAGCTGTTTTTT.

The chain employs TRBV5-6 and TRBJ2-7, with 12 bases that match TRBD2. V shed 7 bases, J shed 2 bases, and the junction held 4 bases outside the gene matches. The CDR3 length is 14 residues. CDR1 and CDR2 (germline): SGHDT, YYEEEE. The CDR3 sequence: CASGLAGSTYEQYF. As DNA, the CDR3 is TGTGCCAGCGGACTAGCGGGATCTACCTACGAGCAGTACTTC.

The chain recombines TRBV21-1 with TRBJ1-5; the D call TRBD1 from the table was never checked on the DNA. TRBV21-1 is reported as a pseudogene. This CDR3 spans 14 amino acids. Written as DNA, the CDR3 is TGTGCCAGCAGCAATCGACAGGGATATCAGCCCCAGCATTTT. This gives the protein CASSNRQGYQPQHF.

V gene TRBV27 combines with J gene TRBJ2-2, with 7 bases that match TRBD1. V dropped 5 bases and J dropped 1; count of bases not matched to a gene: 4. This CDR3 is 15 amino acids long. Germline CDR1 MNHEY, CDR2 SMNVEV (reference sequence). This CDR3 is CASSMTGKNTGELFF. CDR3 DNA sequence: TGTGCCAGCAGTATGACAGGGAAGAACACCGGGGAGCTGTTTTTT.